This TCR beta chain was captured by sequencing in a study of vaccination effects on CD4 cells after COVID-19. A remark on this clone: Its antigen remains unknown.

Sequencing used immunoSEQ multiplex PCR; TCRdb keeps in-frame clones, though not all of them. Of around 60,000 clones in the sample, approximately 76% were seen once. Expansion with viral peptide pools was applied to antigen-specific CD4+ T cells by the ViraFEST assay prior to sequencing. It was after 10 days of culture that CD4+ T cells were isolated. Testing of the vaccine recipients showed negative nucleocapsid antibodies and no prior SARS-CoV-2 infection. Sequencing was performed on CD4+ T cells from PBMCs cultured with HCoV-NL63 spike peptides, taken before COVID-19 vaccination. The sequence was collected from a human donor who received a COVID-19 vaccine.

The DNA of the CDR3 is TGTGCCAGCAGTGAAGGAGGGGATCTCTCTGGAAACACCATATATTTT. Encoded protein: CASSEGGDLSGNTIYF. V and J are TRBV25-1 and TRBJ1-3; D is possibly TRBD1 (5 bases). The CDR3 is 16 residues long. Trimming removed 2 bases at V and 0 bases at J, with 11 bases between. CDR1 is MGHDK, CDR2 SYGVNS, per germline. The full variable domain, rest sourced from reference TRBV25-1 and TRBJ1-3, is EADIYQTPRYLVIGTGKKITLECSQTMGHDKMYWYQQDPGMELHLIHYSYGVNSTEKGDLSSESTVSRIRTEHFPLTLESARPSHTSQYLCASSEGGDLSGNTIYFGEGSWLTVV.